The clone carrying this T cell receptor (beta chain) was counted many times. The antigen is not known. V lost 1 base to trimming and J lost 1 base, with 11 bases between them. CDR3 size: 15 residues. Germline V CDR1 and CDR2: SQVTM, ANQGSEA. The sample belongs to a study of regulatory T cells in long-lasting Graves disease. Regarding the study as a whole: Repertoires from persistent disease leaned toward TRBV28, TRBJ1-2 and TRBJ2-5.

The authors built TCR beta libraries using iRepertoire HTBI primers and Arm-PCR of CDR3 regions. TCRdb re-analysed the multiplex PCR reads in MiXCR, keeping a single row per CDR3 protein. The sample records 560,000 or so distinct CDR3 sequences, more than 15% being singletons. The time point is: newly diagnosed GD, antithyroid drugs for less than 3 months. PBMCs were the source of the RNA used for TCR sequencing. The sample was also linked to a second study, of T cells in Graves' hyperthyroidism and ophthalmopathy.

This TCR came from a man younger than 35 with Graves disease. The sample here was peripheral blood mononuclear cells (PBMCs), taken at new diagnosis, from a patient treated with antithyroid drugs. The chain joins TRBV29-1 to TRBJ2-4; D remains ambiguous. The CDR3 DNA reads TGCAGCGTTGAAGTGCCACAAGGGGCCAAAAACATTCAGTACTTC. Translation: CSVEVPQGAKNIQYF. The whole variable domain, filled in from reference TRBV29-1 and TRBJ2-4, reads SAVISQKPSRDICQRGTSLTIQCQVDSQVTMMFWYRQQPGQSLTLIATANQGSEATYESGFVIDKFPISRPNLTFSTLTVSNMSPEDSSIYLCSVEVPQGAKNIQYFGAGTRLSVL.